This is a list of T cell receptor beta chains from one sample in a study of STAT5B mutations in CD4+ large granular lymphocyte leukemia. The table came from immunoSEQ multiplex PCR; TCRdb's copy has only in-frame clones and leaves some out. The sample lists around 30,000 clones, approximately 74% occurring once. Sequencing input: CD4+ T cells from blood buffy coats. Every receptor here comes from a human donor in good health. CDR3s include the opening cysteine and the closing phenylalanine or tryptophan. D genes are given only for firm matches. Clone sizes are given selectively: once, few, many, or a class where the clone is expanded.

v_call	clone_size	j_call	d_call	cdr3_nt	cdr3_aa
TRBV19	NA	TRBJ2-2	TRBD1	TGTGCCAGTAGTATAGATCCCAGGACAGGGACCTACACCGGGGAGCTGTTTTTT	CASSIDPRTGTYTGELFF
TRBV4-3	NA	TRBJ2-1	NA	TGCGCCAGCAGCCTTGTGGGGGGAGCTGGTGAGCAGTTCTTC	CASSLVGGAGEQFF
TRBV4-3	NA	TRBJ2-1	TRBD2	TGCGCCAGCAGCCAAGATTTTTTGAGGTCTAGCGGGAGTCAGGGACTAAATGAGCAGTTCTTC	CASSQDFLRSSGSQGLNEQFF
TRBV14	NA	TRBJ2-1	NA	TGTGCCAGCAGCCAAGTAAAACCCAGGACCTACAATGAGCAGTTCTTC	CASSQVKPRTYNEQFF
TRBV20-1	NA	TRBJ2-7	NA	TGCAGTGCCGACAGCTCCTACGAGCAGTACTTC	CSADSSYEQYF
TRBV29-1	few	TRBJ1-1	NA	TGCAGCGTTGCATTTAGCGACACTGAAGCTTTCTTT	CSVAFSDTEAFF
TRBV15	NA	TRBJ1-6	NA	TGTGCCACCTCCCGTCCGGGGCAGTTTAATTCACCCCTCCACTTT	CATSRPGQFNSPLHF
TRBV4-3	once	TRBJ2-7	NA	TGCGCCAGCAGCCCCCTCCTGGGCGACTACGAGCAGTACTTC	CASSPLLGDYEQYF
TRBV11-2	NA	TRBJ1-1	NA	TGTGCCAGCAGCGCGAGGGGGGGGCTGTCTAACACTGAAGCTTTCTTT	CASSARGGLSNTEAFF
TRBV5-6	NA	TRBJ2-7	NA	TGTGCCAGCAGGAGACGCCATACCTCCTACGAGCAGTACTTC	CASRRRHTSYEQYF
TRBV7-9	NA	TRBJ2-3	TRBD1	TGTGCCAGCAGCTTGGGACAGAGCACAGATACGCAGTATTTT	CASSLGQSTDTQYF
TRBV11-2	NA	TRBJ2-3	TRBD2	TGTGCCAGCAGCCTCCCCGGGACTAGATCCCGCTATACGCAGTATTTT	CASSLPGTRSRYTQYF
TRBV28	NA	TRBJ2-1	NA	TGTGCCAGCAGTTTGGAGGGGGCTGAGCAGTTCTTC	CASSLEGAEQFF
TRBV4-2	once	TRBJ2-7	TRBD1	TGTGCCAGCAGCCGAGGTAATTTTCCGGGACAGGGTATCTTCCCCGAGCAGTACTTC	CASSRGNFPGQGIFPEQYF
TRBV19	NA	TRBJ2-6	NA	TGTGCCAGTAGTATAACCAGCTCTGGGGCCAACGTCCTGACTTTC	CASSITSSGANVLTF
TRBV5-6	NA	TRBJ1-5	NA	TGTGCCAGCAGCCGGTTTGGCAATCAGCCCCAGCATTTT	CASSRFGNQPQHF
TRBV5-8	NA	TRBJ1-5	NA	TGTGCCAGCAGCGTTTTTAGCAATCAGCCCCAGCATTTT	CASSVFSNQPQHF
TRBV9	NA	TRBJ1-2	NA	TGTGCCAGCAGCTTAGGGTGGACCAGAAAAGCTAACTATGGCTACACCTTC	CASSLGWTRKANYGYTF
TRBV19	NA	TRBJ1-5	TRBD1	TGTGCCAGTACCGACCGGGACAGGTCTTATCAGCCCCAGCATTTT	CASTDRDRSYQPQHF
TRBV25-1	NA	TRBJ1-1	NA	TGTGCCAGCGACCGCGATCCAGGGAAACGGGACACTGAAGCTTTCTTT	CASDRDPGKRDTEAFF
TRBV7-9	NA	TRBJ1-1	NA	TGTGCCAGCAGCTTAGAGCGAGGGCGCGGGGACACTGAAGCTTTCTTT	CASSLERGRGDTEAFF
TRBV5-1	NA	TRBJ2-3	TRBD2	TGCGCCAGCAGCTTGGAACCCGGGACTAGCAGCACAGATACGCAGTATTTT	CASSLEPGTSSTDTQYF
TRBV11-2	few	TRBJ1-1	NA	TGTGCCAGCAGCTTAGTGGGGAACACTGAAGCTTTCTTT	CASSLVGNTEAFF
TRBV9	NA	TRBJ1-1	NA	TGTGCCAGCAATTCACACGGGGACACTGAAGCTTTCTTT	CASNSHGDTEAFF
TRBV15	once	TRBJ2-1	NA	TGTGCCACCAGCAGAGATATAGGTAGGGAGCAGTTCTTC	CATSRDIGREQFF
TRBV29-1	NA	TRBJ1-1	TRBD1	TGCAGCGTTTCGGACAGGGGGGACACTGAAGCTTTCTTT	CSVSDRGDTEAFF
TRBV5-4	NA	TRBJ2-6	NA	TGTGCCAGCAGCTTGGACAGGGCCCTCTCTGGGGCCAACGTCCTGACTTTC	CASSLDRALSGANVLTF
TRBV6-6	NA	TRBJ1-5	NA	TGTGCCAGCAGTTACGAAAGCGGGTGGGATCAGCCCCAGCATTTT	CASSYESGWDQPQHF
TRBV7-3	NA	TRBJ1-1	TRBD1	TGTGCCAGCAGCCTAAAGGGGACAGGGGGCGTTACAGTGCAGAACACTGAAGCTTTCTTT	CASSLKGTGGVTVQNTEAFF
TRBV6-1	NA	TRBJ1-4	NA	TGTGCCAGCAGCATCGTCAGGGCGGGGGAAAAACTGTTTTTT	CASSIVRAGEKLFF
TRBV6-1	NA	TRBJ2-1	NA	TGTGCCAGCACTTTTGACACTCGATCCTACAATGAGCAGTTCTTC	CASTFDTRSYNEQFF
TRBV5-1	NA	TRBJ2-3	NA	TGCGCCAGCAGCTCTGTTATAACAGATACGCAGTATTTT	CASSSVITDTQYF
TRBV5-8	few	TRBJ2-7	NA	TGTGCCAGCAGTCCCGCCCCCAGGGCCCCCTACGAGCAGTACTTC	CASSPAPRAPYEQYF
TRBV15	NA	TRBJ1-2	TRBD1	TGTGCCACCAGCACCCTCCAGGGGGACTTTGGCTACACCTTC	CATSTLQGDFGYTF
TRBV30	once	TRBJ2-7	NA	TGTGCCTGGAGTGACCCCTGGGAGACACGATGGACATACGAGCAGTACTTC	CAWSDPWETRWTYEQYF